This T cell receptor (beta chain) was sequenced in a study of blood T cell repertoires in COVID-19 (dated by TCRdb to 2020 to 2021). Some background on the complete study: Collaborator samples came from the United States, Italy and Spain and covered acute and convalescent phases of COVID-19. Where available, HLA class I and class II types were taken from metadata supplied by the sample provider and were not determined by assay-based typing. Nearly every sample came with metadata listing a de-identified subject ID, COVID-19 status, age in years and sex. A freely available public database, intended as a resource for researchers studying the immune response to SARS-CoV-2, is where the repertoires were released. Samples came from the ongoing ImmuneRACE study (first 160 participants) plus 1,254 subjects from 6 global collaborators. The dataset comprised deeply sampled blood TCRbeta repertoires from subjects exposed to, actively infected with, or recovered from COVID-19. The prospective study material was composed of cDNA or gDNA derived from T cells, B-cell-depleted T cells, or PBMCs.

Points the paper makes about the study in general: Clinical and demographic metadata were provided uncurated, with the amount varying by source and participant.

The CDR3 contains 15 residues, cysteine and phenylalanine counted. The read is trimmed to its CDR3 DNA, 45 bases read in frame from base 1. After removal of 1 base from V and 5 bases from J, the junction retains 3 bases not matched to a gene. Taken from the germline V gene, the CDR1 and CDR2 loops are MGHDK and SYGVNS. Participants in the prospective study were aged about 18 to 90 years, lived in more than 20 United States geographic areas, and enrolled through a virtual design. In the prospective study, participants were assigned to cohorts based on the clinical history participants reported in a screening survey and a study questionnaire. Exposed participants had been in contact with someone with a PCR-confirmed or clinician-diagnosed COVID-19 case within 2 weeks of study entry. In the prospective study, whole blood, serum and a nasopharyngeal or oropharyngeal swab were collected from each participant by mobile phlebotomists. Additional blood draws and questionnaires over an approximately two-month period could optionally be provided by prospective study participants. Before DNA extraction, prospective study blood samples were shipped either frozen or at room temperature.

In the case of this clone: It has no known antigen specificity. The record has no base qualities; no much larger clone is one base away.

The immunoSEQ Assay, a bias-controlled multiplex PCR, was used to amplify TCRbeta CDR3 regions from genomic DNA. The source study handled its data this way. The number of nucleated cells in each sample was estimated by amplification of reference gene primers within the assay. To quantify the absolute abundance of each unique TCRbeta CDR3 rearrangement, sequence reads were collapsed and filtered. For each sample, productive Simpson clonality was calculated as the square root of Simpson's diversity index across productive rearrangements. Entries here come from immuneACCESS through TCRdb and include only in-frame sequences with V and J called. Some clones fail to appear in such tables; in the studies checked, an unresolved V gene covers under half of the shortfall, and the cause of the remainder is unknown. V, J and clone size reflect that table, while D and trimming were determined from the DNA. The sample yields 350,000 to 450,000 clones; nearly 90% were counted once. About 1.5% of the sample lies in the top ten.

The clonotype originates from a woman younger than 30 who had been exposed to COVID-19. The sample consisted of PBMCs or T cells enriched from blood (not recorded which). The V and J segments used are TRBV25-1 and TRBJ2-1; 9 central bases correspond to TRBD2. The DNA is TGTGCCAGCAGTGAATGGGCTAGCGGGAACAATGAGCAGTTCTTC. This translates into CASSEWASGNNEQFF.